The rows below give T cell receptor beta chains drawn from one sample of a study of T cells in Graves' hyperthyroidism and ophthalmopathy. In TCRdb, the multiplex PCR reads were re-called with MiXCR into one record per CDR3 protein. Among about 640,000 distinct CDR3 sequences listed, roughly 15% were seen once. The sequenced sample was blood. These receptors were taken from a woman aged 45-59 years with Graves' ophthalmopathy. The CDR3 runs from the conserved cysteine through the conserved F or W. The D gene is left open where the match is weak. Clone size is shown for a subset of rows, as once, few, many or a class of expanded clone.

many | TRBJ2-1 | TRBD2 | TRBV7-9 | CASSLAGRGYNEQFF | TGTGCCAGCAGCTTAGCCGGGAGGGGTTACAATGAGCAGTTCTTC
many | TRBJ1-1 | TRBD1 | TRBV11-1 | CASSLGDRVREAFF | TGTGCCAGCAGCTTAGGGGACAGGGTACGTGAAGCTTTCTTT
many | TRBJ2-1 | . | TRBV10-3 | CAISESISGGSYNEQFF | TGTGCCATCAGTGAGTCGATTTCCGGGGGCTCCTACAATGAGCAGTTCTTC
few | TRBJ2-7 | TRBD1 | TRBV14 | CASSQDPVGTGVYEQYF | TGTGCCAGCAGCCAGGACCCGGTTGGGACAGGGGTCTACGAGCAGTACTTC
many | TRBJ2-7 | . | TRBV28 | CASSPSWGSASYEQYF | TGTGCCAGCAGTCCAAGTTGGGGGTCGGCGTCCTACGAGCAGTACTTC
. | TRBJ2-2 | . | TRBV18 | CASSPLSPGATGELFF | TGTGCCAGCTCACCACTCTCACCCGGGGCCACCGGGGAGCTGTTTTTT
few | TRBJ2-7 | . | TRBV29-1 | CSVAGTYEQYF | TGCAGCGTTGCAGGGACCTACGAGCAGTACTTC
few | TRBJ2-1 | TRBD1 | TRBV19 | CASMRGLGNEQFF | TGTGCCAGTATGAGGGGGCTGGGGAATGAGCAGTTCTTC
many | TRBJ1-1 | . | TRBV13 | CASSLRTEGTEAFF | TGTGCCAGCAGCCTAAGGACCGAGGGCACTGAAGCTTTCTTT
many | TRBJ2-3 | TRBD2 | TRBV20-1 | CSARDALAGRTSTDTQYF | TGCAGTGCTAGGGACGCTTTAGCGGGAAGAACTAGCACAGATACGCAGTATTTT
many | TRBJ2-1 | TRBD2 | TRBV28 | CASSLPGTSGRALSNEQFF | TGTGCCAGCAGTTTGCCCGGGACTAGCGGGAGGGCCCTGTCCAATGAGCAGTTCTTC
. | TRBJ2-3 | TRBD2 | TRBV6-5 | CASSYSGGGPLTDTQYF | TGTGCCAGCAGTTACTCGGGCGGGGGGCCCCTCACAGATACGCAGTATTTT
many | TRBJ2-5 | . | TRBV28 | CASISAGRRRETQYF | TGTGCCAGCATATCGGCGGGACGCAGAAGGGAGACCCAGTACTTC
many | TRBJ1-1 | . | TRBV30 | CAWTMITEAFF | TGTGCCTGGACGATGATCACTGAAGCTTTCTTT
many | TRBJ2-1 | . | TRBV7-9 | CASSLEGSGEQFF | TGTGCCAGCAGCTTGGAGGGTAGTGGTGAGCAGTTCTTC
many | TRBJ2-7 | TRBD2 | TRBV7-2 | CASSLALAAREQYF | TGTGCCAGCAGCTTAGCGCTAGCGGCACGGGAGCAGTACTTC
few | TRBJ2-2 | . | TRBV4-2 | CASSQGLVSGELFF | TGTGCCAGCAGCCAAGGTCTAGTCTCCGGGGAGCTGTTTTTT
many | TRBJ2-5 | . | TRBV7-9 | CASSSRGQETQYF | TGTGCCAGCAGCTCGAGAGGGCAAGAGACCCAGTACTTC
many | TRBJ1-2 | . | TRBV7-3 | CASSDGYGYTF | TGTGCCAGCAGCGACGGCTATGGCTACACCTTC
. | TRBJ2-1 | . | TRBV4-3 | CASSQDKQSWAEQFF | TGCGCCAGCAGCCAAGACAAGCAAAGTTGGGCTGAGCAGTTCTTC
. | TRBJ1-1 | TRBD1 | TRBV12-3/TRBV12-4 | CASRRQGEYTEAFF | TGTGCCAGCAGACGACAGGGAGAGTACACTGAAGCTTTCTTT
few | TRBJ2-3 | TRBD2 | TRBV4-3 | CASSQTGTSRDTQYF | TGCGCCAGCAGCCAAACCGGGACTAGCAGAGATACGCAGTATTTT
many | TRBJ1-5 | . | TRBV28 | CASSPSAGPGQPQHF | TGTGCCAGCAGTCCCTCGGCGGGGCCGGGACAGCCCCAGCATTTT
. | TRBJ1-2 | . | TRBV12-5 | CASGLVTGGGYTF | TGTGCTAGTGGTTTGGTAACTGGAGGAGGCTACACCTTC
many | TRBJ2-2 | TRBD1 | TRBV7-9 | CASSWGQANTGELFF | TGTGCCAGCAGCTGGGGACAGGCGAACACCGGGGAGCTGTTTTTT
many | TRBJ2-7 | TRBD2 | TRBV3-1 | CASSQDSGGLAGLYEQYF | TGTGCCAGCAGCCAAGACTCCGGGGGCCTAGCGGGTTTGTACGAGCAGTACTTC
. | TRBJ1-5 | . | TRBV6-1 | CASRDRNSNQPQHF | TGTGCCAGCAGAGACAGGAATAGCAATCAGCCCCAGCATTTT
. | TRBJ2-1 | TRBD2 | TRBV20-1 | CSASQGLAGGLWQFF | TGCAGTGCTAGTCAGGGACTAGCGGGAGGGCTTTGGCAGTTCTTC
many | TRBJ2-7 | . | TRBV20-1 | CSARVQGGEQYF | TGCAGTGCTAGAGTGCAGGGTGGCGAGCAGTACTTC
many | TRBJ2-1 | . | TRBV11-2 | CASSLQRMPYNEQFF | TGTGCCAGCAGCTTACAGCGGATGCCCTACAATGAGCAGTTCTTC
few | TRBJ2-2 | . | TRBV27 | CASSYNYHTGELFF | TGTGCCAGCAGTTACAACTACCACACCGGGGAGCTGTTTTTT
many | TRBJ2-1 | . | TRBV20-1 | CSARRSDSYNEQFF | TGCAGTGCTAGAAGGAGCGACTCCTACAATGAGCAGTTCTTC
many | TRBJ2-1 | TRBD1 | TRBV5-6 | CASSWGTGGDEQFF | TGTGCCAGCAGCTGGGGGACAGGGGGCGATGAGCAGTTCTTC
many | TRBJ2-2 | . | TRBV7-9 | CASSLAGGTGELFF | TGTGCCAGCAGCTTAGCAGGAGGCACCGGGGAGCTGTTTTTT
many | TRBJ2-2 | TRBD2 | TRBV29-1 | CSGEGAENTGELFF | TGCAGCGGGGAGGGAGCGGAGAACACCGGGGAGCTGTTTTTT
many | TRBJ2-1 | . | TRBV24-1 | CATSEPTRSYEQFF | TGTGCCACCAGTGAGCCGACTAGGTCCTATGAGCAGTTCTTC
. | TRBJ2-7 | TRBD1 | TRBV28 | CAGGGGTGVHEQYF | TGTGCTGGGGGGGGAGGGACAGGGGTACACGAGCAGTACTTC
. | TRBJ2-1 | . | TRBV7-9 | CASSLAGTNNEQFF | TGTGCCAGCAGCTTAGCGGGAACCAACAATGAGCAGTTCTTC
few | TRBJ2-7 | . | TRBV15 | CATSRIDSPYEQYF | TGTGCCACCAGCAGAATTGACAGTCCCTACGAGCAGTACTTC
many | TRBJ1-2 | TRBD1 | TRBV24-1 | CATSDPGTGHSGYTF | TGTGCCACCAGTGACCCAGGGACAGGCCATTCTGGCTACACCTTC
. | TRBJ2-7 | TRBD2 | TRBV7-7 | CASSPMTSGTPPDEQYF | TGTGCTAGCAGTCCAATGACTAGCGGCACCCCGCCGGACGAGCAGTACTTC
many | TRBJ1-4 | . | TRBV12-3/TRBV12-4 | CASSSGMGGEKLFF | TGTGCCAGCAGCTCAGGGATGGGTGGTGAAAAACTGTTTTTT
few | TRBJ1-1 | . | TRBV5-1 | CASSFGVDTEAFF | TGCGCCAGCAGCTTTGGCGTGGACACTGAAGCTTTCTTT
many | TRBJ2-1 | TRBD1 | TRBV18 | CASSPRQGGNEQFF | TGTGCCAGCTCACCACGACAGGGTGGCAATGAGCAGTTCTTC
many | TRBJ2-1 | . | TRBV20-1 | CSARDLQRGYNEQFF | TGCAGTGCTAGAGATCTCCAGAGGGGGTACAATGAGCAGTTCTTC
many | TRBJ2-3 | TRBD1 | TRBV6-2/TRBV6-3 | CASRYWTGSTDTQYF | TGTGCCAGCAGATATTGGACAGGGAGCACAGATACGCAGTATTTT
few | TRBJ2-7 | TRBD1 | TRBV20-1 | CSVWPGTGPYEQYF | TGCAGTGTTTGGCCCGGGACAGGGCCCTACGAGCAGTACTTC
many | TRBJ1-2 | . | TRBV11-3 | CASQSIRDIDGYTF | TGTGCCAGCCAAAGCATCCGGGACATTGATGGCTACACCTTC
. | TRBJ1-3 | . | TRBV10-3 | CAISDRAGGNTIYF | TGTGCCATCAGTGACAGGGCCGGTGGAAACACCATATATTTT
few | TRBJ1-2 | . | TRBV29-1 | CSVSMGYGYTF | TGCAGCGTTTCAATGGGCTATGGCTACACCTTC
many | TRBJ1-1 | . | TRBV18 | CASSLNPTEAFF | TGTGCCAGCTCCCTCAACCCGACTGAAGCTTTCTTT
. | TRBJ2-3 | . | TRBV9 | CASSISTGLTDTQYF | TGTGCCAGCAGCATCTCGACAGGACTGACAGATACGCAGTATTTT
. | TRBJ1-5 | . | TRBV30 | CAWSVGSTSNQAQHF | TGTGCCTGGAGTGTCGGCAGTACTAGCAATCAGGCCCAGCATTTT
many | TRBJ2-7 | . | TRBV9 | CASSVALFTGEQYF | TGTGCCAGCAGCGTAGCTCTTTTTACCGGCGAGCAGTACTTC
. | TRBJ1-5 | . | TRBV19 | CASKRQGTEGQPQHF | TGTGCCAGTAAAAGACAAGGGACTGAGGGTCAGCCCCAGCATTTT